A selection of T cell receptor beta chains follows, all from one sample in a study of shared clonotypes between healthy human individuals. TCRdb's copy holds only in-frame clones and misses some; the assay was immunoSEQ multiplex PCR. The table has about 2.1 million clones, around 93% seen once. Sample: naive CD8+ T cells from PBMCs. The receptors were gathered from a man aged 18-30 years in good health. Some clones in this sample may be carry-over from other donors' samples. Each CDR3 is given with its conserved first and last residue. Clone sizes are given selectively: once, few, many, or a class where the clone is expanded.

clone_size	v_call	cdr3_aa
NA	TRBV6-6	CASSYPPGTLAEAFF
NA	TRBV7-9	CASSLARVNYGYTF
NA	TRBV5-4	CASSLLEASGIYEQYF
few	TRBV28	CASSFLTPGEAFF
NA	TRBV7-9	CASSTFGAYEQYF
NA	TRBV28	CASSLSLGPGSSYEQYF
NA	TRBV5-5	CASSTPGTLLQETQYF
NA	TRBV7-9	CASSSGLEQYF
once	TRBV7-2	CASSSSGGTYNEQFF
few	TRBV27	CASSLRGRAADTQYF
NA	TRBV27	CASSLSSTTDTQYF